The 10 T cell receptor beta chains below were found in one sample sequenced in a study of shared clonotypes between healthy human individuals. TCRdb's copy holds only in-frame clones and misses some; the assay was immunoSEQ multiplex PCR. Here the sample spans a few hundred thousand clones, more than 60% being singletons. The sample comprised memory CD4+ T cells sorted from blood. Indicated subset: CD45RA-negative fraction. The receptors here all came from a man younger than 45 in good health.

The J gene is TRBJ2-3, the V gene TRBV5-1; 10 bases map to TRBD2. Trimming took 4 bases from V and 5 from J; bases not matched to a gene: 4. The V gene's germline CDR1 is SGHRS and CDR2 YFSETQ. The CDR3 totals 14 residues. The chain's CDR3 is CASSKGTSVDTQYF. CDR3 nucleotide sequence: TGCGCCAGCAGCAAAGGGACTAGCGTAGATACGCAGTATTTT.

The J gene is TRBJ2-1, the V gene TRBV10-3, with D possibly called TRBD1 or TRBD2 (7 bases each). The CDR3 contains 20 residues. CDR1 ENHRY and CDR2 SYGVKD come from the germline V gene. Trimming pared 5 bases from V and 0 bases from J, leaving 26 bases between. CDR3 in amino acids: CAISLAGQTLAAGSYNEQFF. For the CDR3, the DNA is TGTGCCATCAGTTTGGCGGGACAGACTCTAGCGGCCGGCTCCTACAATGAGCAGTTCTTC.

V and J are TRBV7-2 and TRBJ2-1; 8 bases align to TRBD2. V was pared by 1 base and J by 5 bases, with 7 bases of the junction left unmatched. This CDR3 is 16 amino acids long. Germline-derived CDR1 and CDR2 are SGHTA and FQGNSA. The CDR3 loop reads CASSLVPGTRNNEQFF. The DNA for the CDR3 is TGTGCCAGCAGCTTAGTTCCCGGGACTAGGAACAATGAGCAGTTCTTC.

The gene calls are TRBV7-2 and TRBJ2-5, with 7 bases lining up with TRBD2. J lost 1 base, V lost 6 bases, and 5 bases had no gene match. CDR1 and CDR2 from the germline V gene are SGHTA and FQGNSA. This CDR3 region has 14 residues. The CDR3 here is CASRPRLAQETQYF. CDR3 nucleotide sequence: TGTGCCAGCAGACCTAGACTAGCCCAAGAGACCCAGTACTTC. Full variable domain (rest looked up from reference TRBV7-2 and TRBJ2-5): GAGVSQSPSNKVTEKGKDVELRCDPISGHTALYWYRQSLGQGLEFLIYFQGNSAPDKSGLPSDRFSAERTGGSVSTLTIQRTQQEDSAVYLCASRPRLAQETQYFGPGTRLLVL.

In this sample, this clone turned up a few times. The rearrangement joins TRBV19 to TRBJ2-4; D uncertain. V lost 1 base and J lost 3, with 7 bases in between. This CDR3 region has 14 residues. The germline V gene encodes CDR1 LNHDA and CDR2 SQIVND (reference sequence). The CDR3 loop reads CASSIAQIKNIQYF. CDR3 sequence (DNA): TGTGCCAGTAGTATAGCACAGATCAAAAACATTCAGTACTTC.

The CDR3 sequence is CASSEPGQGVYEQYF. The DNA for the CDR3 is TGTGCCAGCAGCGAGCCGGGACAGGGGGTCTACGAGCAGTACTTC. The V gene is TRBV5-4, the J gene TRBJ2-7; 11 nucleotides agree with TRBD1. This CDR3 is 15 amino acids long. The V and J ends lost 4 bases and 3 bases, in that order; junction bases with no gene match: 6. Germline assignment: CDR1 SGHNT and CDR2 YYREEE (reference sequence).

The chain joins TRBV19 to TRBJ2-2, with 7 bases fitting TRBD2. Germline V gives CDR1 LNHDA, CDR2 SQIVND (reference sequence). The CDR3 length is 17 residues. V lost 6 bases to trimming and J lost 4 bases; unmatched junction nucleotides: 14. The CDR3 nucleotides are TGTGCCAGTAGGACTAGCTCTAGTCGCTTTGGCACCGGGGAGCTGTTTTTT. Protein sequence: CASRTSSSRFGTGELFF. Supplemented by reference TRBV19 and TRBJ2-2, the full variable domain reads DGGITQSPKYLFRKEGQNVTLSCEQNLNHDAMYWYRQDPGQGLRLIYYSQIVNDFQKGDIAEGYSVSREKKESFPLTVTSAQKNPTAFYLCASRTSSSRFGTGELFFGEGSRLTVL.

This clone appeared many times. This chain links TRBV11-2 with TRBJ2-7, with D possibly matching TRBD1 (6 bases). The V gene lost 8 bases and the J gene lost 6 bases, with 17 bases spanning the gap. This CDR3 is 13 amino acids long. Germline V CDR1 and CDR2: SGHAT, FQNNGV. CDR3 residues: CASRPFRGGEQYF. In DNA form, the CDR3 reads TGTGCCAGCCGCCCGTTTCGAGGGGGCGAGCAGTACTTC.

The gene calls are TRBV30 and TRBJ1-5, with TRBD1 matching 7 bases. J was trimmed by 4 bases and V by 3 bases; bases with no gene match: 9. The germline V gene encodes CDR1 GTSNPN and CDR2 SVGIG (reference sequence). The CDR3 has 15 amino acids. The CDR3 region has the DNA TGTGCCTGGAGCCGGGGGGACAGAGCAAATCAGCCCCAGCATTTT. This translates into CAWSRGDRANQPQHF.

The sample holds a few counts of this clone. V usage is TRBV29-1 and J usage is TRBJ2-1; D remains ambiguous. The CDR3 runs 11 residues. V lost 6 bases and J 3 bases, leaving 6 bases between the germline ends. Per germline, CDR1 SQVTM and CDR2 ANQGSEA. CDR3 residues: CSVEFYNEQFF. The CDR3, as DNA: TGCAGCGTAGAATTCTACAATGAGCAGTTCTTC.